A selection of T cell receptor beta chains follows, all from one sample in a study of blood T cell repertoires in COVID-19. Assay: immunoSEQ multiplex PCR; the TCRdb copy retains only in-frame clones and omits some. This table holds about 260,000 clones, about 86% found once. Specimen: peripheral blood. The receptor source for this set is a man aged 25-45 years with active or convalescent COVID-19. Both conserved end residues are part of each CDR3. D genes are given only for firm matches. Part of the rows lack a size; the others show once, few, many or a class for expanded clones.

J | D | size | V | DNA | CDR3
TRBJ2-1 | TRBD2 | . | TRBV4-2 | TGTGCCAGCCGCCAAGCGGCAAGCGGGGGGGGGAATGAGCAGTTCTTC | CASRQAASGGGNEQFF
TRBJ2-7 | TRBD1 | . | TRBV7-9 | TGTGCCAGCAGCTCAAGGGACAGGGGCTACGAGCAGTACTTC | CASSSRDRGYEQYF
TRBJ1-2 | . | . | TRBV7-9 | TGTGCCAGCAGCTTAGTCGAGGGGACTTCTGGCTACACCTTC | CASSLVEGTSGYTF
TRBJ1-1 | . | . | TRBV27 | TGTGCCAGCAGTTTTCTCCGGGACATAGGTACTGAAGCTTTCTTT | CASSFLRDIGTEAFF
TRBJ1-6 | . | . | TRBV5-1 | TGCGCCAGCAGCGGCGGGACTCGACATAATTCACCCCTCCACTTT | CASSGGTRHNSPLHF
TRBJ1-1 | TRBD1 | . | TRBV29-1 | TGCAGCGTTGACCCGACAGGGAAAGCTTTCTTT | CSVDPTGKAFF
TRBJ2-5 | . | once | TRBV5-1 | TGCGCCAGCAGCTGGGGGCGCAGCCAAGAGACCCAGTACTTC | CASSWGRSQETQYF
TRBJ1-2 | TRBD1 | . | TRBV5-1 | TGCGCCAGCAGCTACGCGACAGGGGCGTATGGCTACACCTTC | CASSYATGAYGYTF
TRBJ1-1 | TRBD1 | . | TRBV19 | TGTGCCAGTGTCAAGACAGGGGACATGAACACTGAAGCTTTCTTT | CASVKTGDMNTEAFF
TRBJ2-7 | TRBD1 | . | TRBV30 | TGTGCCTGGAGCGGACAGGGGGAAGAGCAGTACTTC | CAWSGQGEEQYF
TRBJ2-1 | . | . | TRBV2 | TGTGCCAGCAGGCTATGGACAGACAATGAGCAGTTCTTC | CASRLWTDNEQFF
TRBJ2-2 | TRBD2 | . | TRBV5-1 | TGCGCCAGCAGCTTGGCCGGGGGGACCGGGGAGCTGTTTTTT | CASSLAGGTGELFF
TRBJ1-4 | . | . | TRBV18 | TGTGCCAGCTCCCCCGCGGGGGTGGATGAAAAACTGTTTTTT | CASSPAGVDEKLFF
TRBJ2-1 | TRBD1 | . | TRBV7-7 | TGTGCCAGCAGCGCAGTACAGGGGGCTTATGAGCAGTTCTTC | CASSAVQGAYEQFF
TRBJ1-6 | . | . | TRBV6-5 | TGTGCCTCTCGGCGTGGGGCTGGTTCACCCCTCCACTTT | CASRRGAGSPLHF
TRBJ2-1 | . | . | TRBV18 | TGTGCCAGCTCAGCCCAGGGTAACAATGAGCAGTTCTTC | CASSAQGNNEQFF
TRBJ2-7 | . | medium-sized | TRBV25-1 | TGTGCCAGCAGTTGGGGGCACGAGCAGTACTTC | CASSWGHEQYF
TRBJ2-3 | TRBD2 | . | TRBV10-3 | TGTGCCATCCGGCGGGGGGAGTGGACAGATACGCAGTATTTT | CAIRRGEWTDTQYF
TRBJ1-6 | TRBD1 | once | TRBV5-1 | TGCGCCAGCAGCCCAGCAGGGGGTCCTAAAAGCAATTCACCCCTCCACTTT | CASSPAGGPKSNSPLHF
TRBJ2-1 | TRBD1 | . | TRBV4-3 | TGCGCCAGCAGCCAAGATATAGGGACAGGGATGAATGAGCAGTTCTTC | CASSQDIGTGMNEQFF
TRBJ2-3 | TRBD2 | . | TRBV19 | TGTGCCAGTAGTATTTTATCTAGCGGGGGGTCGGATACGCAGTATTTT | CASSILSSGGSDTQYF
TRBJ2-7 | TRBD2 | . | TRBV4-2 | TGTGCCAGCAGTCCATTAGTCGGGGCTAGCGGGGGGGCCTACGAGCAGTACTTC | CASSPLVGASGGAYEQYF
TRBJ1-2 | . | . | TRBV7-9 | TGTGCCAGCAGCTTTGGTCAGGGTAACTATGGCTACACCTTC | CASSFGQGNYGYTF
TRBJ2-1 | . | . | TRBV7-2 | TGTGCCAGCAGCTTACCTAGCTCCTACAATGAGCAGTTCTTC | CASSLPSSYNEQFF
TRBJ2-3 | TRBD1 | . | TRBV7-8 | TGTGCCAGCAGCTCTCAGCAGGGGGCAGGGACAGATACGCAGTATTTT | CASSSQQGAGTDTQYF
TRBJ2-1 | . | . | TRBV27 | TGTGCCAGCAGTTCCCGCAGGGGCAGCTCCTACAATGAGCAGTTCTTC | CASSSRRGSSYNEQFF
TRBJ2-3 | . | . | TRBV29-1 | TGCAGCGTTGAAGCAAGGAGATTAGGGGGGGCCACAGATACGCAGTATTTT | CSVEARRLGGATDTQYF
TRBJ1-1 | TRBD1 | . | TRBV2 | TGTGCCAGCAGTGCAAAGGGACAGACCATGAACACTGAAGCTTTCTTT | CASSAKGQTMNTEAFF
TRBJ1-1 | . | . | TRBV3-1/TRBV3-2 | TGTGCCAGCAGCCAAGCGCCAACGGGTGGCCACAAGAACACTGAAGCTTTCTTT | CASSQAPTGGHKNTEAFF
TRBJ1-2 | TRBD1 | . | TRBV2 | TGTGCCAGCACCGGAGAGGGGGCGTCGATTGTTGGCTACACCTTC | CASTGEGASIVGYTF
TRBJ2-1 | . | few | TRBV4-3 | TGCGCCAGCAGCCAACAAGCCCCCCTGAACTCTGAGCAGTTCTTC | CASSQQAPLNSEQFF
TRBJ2-2 | TRBD1 | few | TRBV19 | TGTGCCAGTAGTCGGGACAGGGCGTCCAGGGAGCTGTTTTTT | CASSRDRASRELFF